The 4 T cell receptor beta chains in this list originate from one sample, sequenced in a study of T cell responses to AZD1222 COVID-19 vaccine. Some clones are missing from TCRdb's copy, which holds only in-frame ones; the method was immunoSEQ multiplex PCR. Of approximately 100,000 clones detected, about 90% appear once; the ten largest clones hold less than 10%. Sequencing was performed on peripheral blood, taken 28 days after the second AZD1222 dose. The source of these receptors is an adult who received the AZD1222 COVID-19 vaccine.

The V gene is TRBV7-8, the J gene TRBJ1-1; no clear D gene. The V and J ends lost 5 bases and 2 bases respectively, with 6 bases between them. Per the germline V gene, CDR1 is SGHVS and CDR2 is FQNEAQ. The CDR3 is made up of 12 amino acids. The CDR3 reads CASSTLNTEAFF. The CDR3, as DNA: TGTGCCAGCAGCACTCTAAACACTGAAGCTTTCTTT.

The genes are TRBV9 and TRBJ1-5; D remains ambiguous. Germline-derived CDR1 and CDR2 are SGDLS and YYNGEE. V lost 4 bases and J 9 bases, leaving 11 bases between the germline ends. The CDR3 consists of 12 residues. The CDR3 sequence: CASSSRLGPQHF. The CDR3, as DNA: TGTGCCAGCAGCTCCCGCCTCGGGCCCCAGCATTTT.

The chain couples TRBV7-9 to TRBJ2-5; D remains unclear. This CDR3 comprises 13 residues. CDR1 is SEHNR and CDR2 is FQNEAQ in the germline V gene (reference sequence). V was clipped by 1 base and J by 5 bases, with 8 bases between them. CDR3 protein: CASSLEVRETQYF. The CDR3 DNA reads TGTGCCAGCAGCTTAGAGGTTCGGGAGACCCAGTACTTC.

The CDR3 DNA reads as TGTGCCAGCAGCTTGCGAGGGAGGTACACTGAAGCTTTCTTT. Its translation is CASSLRGRYTEAFF. The J gene is TRBJ1-1, the V gene TRBV5-6, with D unclear. The ends were cut back, 1 base at V and 3 bases at J, with 10 bases in the middle. CDR1 SGHDT and CDR2 YYEEEE come from the germline V gene. This CDR3 is built from 14 residues.